This T cell receptor (beta chain) was obtained from a study of blood T cell repertoires in COVID-19. Study information: Samples came from the United States, Italy and Spain, spanning acute and convalescent COVID-19.

Original processing notes: Estimation of nucleated cell counts was performed using reference gene primer amplification. Assay: immunoSEQ multiplex PCR; the TCRdb copy retains only in-frame clones and omits some. That table gives V, J and clone size, and the DNA gave D and trimming. The table records about 250,000 clones, about nine tenths of them present only once. The CDR3 loop spans 16 amino acids. CDR1 and CDR2 (germline): SGHVS, FNYEAQ. V lost 4 bases to trimming and J lost 5 bases, with 20 bases between them. This clonotype was obtained from a woman younger than 45 with COVID-19, enrolled during active disease. The sequencing sample was made of peripheral blood. J is TRBJ1-1 and V is TRBV7-6; the D gene is possibly TRBD1 (5 bases). CDR3 coding DNA: TGTGCCAGCAGCTGGGGGGTAGGTCTAGAGGGGACTGAAGCTTTCTTT. This gives the protein CASSWGVGLEGTEAFF.